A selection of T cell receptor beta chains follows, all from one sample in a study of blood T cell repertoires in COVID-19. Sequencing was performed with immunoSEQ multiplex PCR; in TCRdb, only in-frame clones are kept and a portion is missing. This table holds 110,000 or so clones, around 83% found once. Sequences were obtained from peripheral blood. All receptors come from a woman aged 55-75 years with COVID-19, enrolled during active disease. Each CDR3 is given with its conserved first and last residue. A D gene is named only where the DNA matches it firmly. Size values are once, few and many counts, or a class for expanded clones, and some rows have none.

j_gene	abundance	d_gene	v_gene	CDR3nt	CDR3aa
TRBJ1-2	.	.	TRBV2	TGTGCCAGCAAAAGACGGGATACTAACTATGGCTACACCTTC	CASKRRDTNYGYTF
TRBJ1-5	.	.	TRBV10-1	TGCGCCAGCATCACTCCCAATCAGCCCCAGCATTTT	CASITPNQPQHF
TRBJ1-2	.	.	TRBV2	TGTGCCAGCAGCCCCACAGGGCCCTATGGCTACACCTTC	CASSPTGPYGYTF
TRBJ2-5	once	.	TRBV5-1	TGCGCCAGCAGCTTGGCCACTCCCTCTGGAGAGACCCAGTACTTC	CASSLATPSGETQYF
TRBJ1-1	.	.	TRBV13	TGTGCCAGCAGCCTAGGGGTTGCAGGGCGAATGAACACTGAAGCTTTCTTT	CASSLGVAGRMNTEAFF
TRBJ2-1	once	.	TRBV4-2	TGTGCCAGCAGCCAAGGAATAGGCCAGCGCCTCTACAATGAGCAGTTCTTC	CASSQGIGQRLYNEQFF
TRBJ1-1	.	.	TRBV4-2	TGTGCCAGCAGCCAAGATCGGTTGAAAAGAGTGAACACTGAAGCTTTCTTT	CASSQDRLKRVNTEAFF
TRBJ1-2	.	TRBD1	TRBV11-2	TGTGCCAGCAGCTTCAACGGAGACAGGGCTCTAGAGGGCTACACCTTC	CASSFNGDRALEGYTF
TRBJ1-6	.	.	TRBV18	TGTGCCAGCTCACCCAGGGTGGATTCACCCCTCCACTTT	CASSPRVDSPLHF
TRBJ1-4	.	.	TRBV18	TGTGCCAGCTCACCATCCGCCCAGGTGGGCACTAATGAAAAACTGTTTTTT	CASSPSAQVGTNEKLFF
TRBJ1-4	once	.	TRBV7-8	TGTGCCAGCAGCTTAGACAGATTCGCAACTAATGAAAAACTGTTTTTT	CASSLDRFATNEKLFF
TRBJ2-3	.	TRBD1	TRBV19	TGTGCCAGTACCAACCAGGGGGGCACAGATACGCAGTATTTT	CASTNQGGTDTQYF
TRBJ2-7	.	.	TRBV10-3	TGTGCCATCAGTGAAGGGGGAGACTCCTACGAGCAGTACTTC	CAISEGGDSYEQYF
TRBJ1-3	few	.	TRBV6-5	TGTGCCAGCAGTTGGGACAACTCTGGAAACACCATATATTTT	CASSWDNSGNTIYF
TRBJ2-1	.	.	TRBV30	TGTGCCTGGAGTGTCGACAGCGACAATGAGCAGTTCTTC	CAWSVDSDNEQFF
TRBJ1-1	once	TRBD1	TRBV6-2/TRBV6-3	TGTGCCAGCAGTTACTTATTAAGGACAGGGGGAGATACTGAAGCTTTCTTT	CASSYLLRTGGDTEAFF
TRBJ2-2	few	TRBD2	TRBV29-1	TGCAGCGTTGAAACAATAGCGGGGGCCCTCTCCGGGGAGCTGTTTTTT	CSVETIAGALSGELFF
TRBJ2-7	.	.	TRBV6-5	TGTGCCAGCACGCGGACAGAAAAGGGCGAGCAGTACTTC	CASTRTEKGEQYF
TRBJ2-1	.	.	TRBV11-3	TGTGCCAGCAGCCGGGACTCCTACAATGAGCAGTTCTTC	CASSRDSYNEQFF
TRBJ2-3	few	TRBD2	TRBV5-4	TGTGCCAGCAGCTTGTTTAGCGGGGGAGACACAGATACGCAGTATTTT	CASSLFSGGDTDTQYF
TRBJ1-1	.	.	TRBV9	TGTGCCAGCACCCCGACAGATCACATGAACACTGAAGCTTTCTTT	CASTPTDHMNTEAFF
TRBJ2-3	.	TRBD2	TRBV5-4	TGTGCCAGCAGCACCACTAGCGGGGATACAGATACGCAGTATTTT	CASSTTSGDTDTQYF
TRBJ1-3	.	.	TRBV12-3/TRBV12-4	TGTGCCACTAACAGGTACTCTGGAAACACCATATATTTT	CATNRYSGNTIYF
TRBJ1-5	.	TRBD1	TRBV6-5	TGTGCCAGCAGTTCACAGGGGGCCTACAATCAGCCCCAGCATTTT	CASSSQGAYNQPQHF
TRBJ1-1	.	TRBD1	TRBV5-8	TGTGCCAGCAGTTTCGGACAGGGAGATTACACTGAAGCTTTCTTT	CASSFGQGDYTEAFF
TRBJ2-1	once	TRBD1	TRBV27	TGTGCCAGCAGTACAGAGAGACAGGGGGGCAATGAGCAGTTCTTC	CASSTERQGGNEQFF
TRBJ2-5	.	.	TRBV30	TGTGCCTGGACCAAGGGTAGCGCCCAAGAGACCCAGTACTTC	CAWTKGSAQETQYF
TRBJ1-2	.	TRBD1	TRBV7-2	TGTGCCAGCAGCCTGTGGACAGGAGGCGGTAACTATGGCTACACCTTC	CASSLWTGGGNYGYTF
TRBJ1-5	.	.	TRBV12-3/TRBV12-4	TGTGCCAGCAGTTTTTGGGGCCAGACCCAGCATTTT	CASSFWGQTQHF